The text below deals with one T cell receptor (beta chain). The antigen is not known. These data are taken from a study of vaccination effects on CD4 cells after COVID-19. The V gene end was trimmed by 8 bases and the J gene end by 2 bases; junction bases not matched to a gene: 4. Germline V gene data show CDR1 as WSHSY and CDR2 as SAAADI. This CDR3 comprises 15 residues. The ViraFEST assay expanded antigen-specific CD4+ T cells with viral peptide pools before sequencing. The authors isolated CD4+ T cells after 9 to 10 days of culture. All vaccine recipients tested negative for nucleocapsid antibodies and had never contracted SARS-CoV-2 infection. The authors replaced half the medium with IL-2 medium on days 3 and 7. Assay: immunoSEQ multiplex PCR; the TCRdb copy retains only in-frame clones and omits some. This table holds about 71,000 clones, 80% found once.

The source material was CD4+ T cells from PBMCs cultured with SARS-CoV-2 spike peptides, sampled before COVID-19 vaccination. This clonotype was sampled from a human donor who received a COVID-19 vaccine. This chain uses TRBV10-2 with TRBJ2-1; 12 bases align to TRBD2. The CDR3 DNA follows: TGCGCCAGCTTCCGACTAGCGGGGGCCTACAATGAGCAGTTCTTC. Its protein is CASFRLAGAYNEQFF.